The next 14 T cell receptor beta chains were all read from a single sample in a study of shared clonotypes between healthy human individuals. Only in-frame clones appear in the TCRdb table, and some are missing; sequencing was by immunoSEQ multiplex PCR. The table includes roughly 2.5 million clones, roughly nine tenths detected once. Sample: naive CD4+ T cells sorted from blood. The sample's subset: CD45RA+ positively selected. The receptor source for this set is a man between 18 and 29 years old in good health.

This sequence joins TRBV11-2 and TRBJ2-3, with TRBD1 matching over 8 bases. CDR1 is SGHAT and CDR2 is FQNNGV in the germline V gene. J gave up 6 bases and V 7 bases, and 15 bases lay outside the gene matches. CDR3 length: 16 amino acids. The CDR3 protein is CASTITGGRNSDTQYF. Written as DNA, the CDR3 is TGTGCCAGCACCATAACAGGGGGTAGGAACTCCGATACGCAGTATTTT.

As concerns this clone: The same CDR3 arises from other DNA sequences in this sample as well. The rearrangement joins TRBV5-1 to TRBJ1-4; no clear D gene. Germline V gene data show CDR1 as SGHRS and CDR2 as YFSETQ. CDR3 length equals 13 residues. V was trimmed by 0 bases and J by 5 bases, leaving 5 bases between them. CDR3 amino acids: CASSLAANEKLFF. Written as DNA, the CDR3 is TGCGCCAGCAGCTTGGCGGCAAATGAAAAACTGTTTTTT.

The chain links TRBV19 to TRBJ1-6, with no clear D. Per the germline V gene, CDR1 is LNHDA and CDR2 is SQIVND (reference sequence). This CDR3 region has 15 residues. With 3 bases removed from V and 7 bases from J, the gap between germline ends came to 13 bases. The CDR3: CASSIEVQKNSPLHF. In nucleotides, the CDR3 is TGTGCCAGTAGTATCGAAGTACAGAAGAATTCACCCCTCCACTTT.

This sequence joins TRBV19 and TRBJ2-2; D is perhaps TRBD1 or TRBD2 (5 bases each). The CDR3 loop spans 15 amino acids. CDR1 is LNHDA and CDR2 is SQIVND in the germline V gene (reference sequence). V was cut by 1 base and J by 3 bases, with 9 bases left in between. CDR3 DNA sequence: TGTGCCAGTAGTATAGGAGGGGCGGACACCGGGGAGCTGTTTTTT. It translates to CASSIGGADTGELFF.

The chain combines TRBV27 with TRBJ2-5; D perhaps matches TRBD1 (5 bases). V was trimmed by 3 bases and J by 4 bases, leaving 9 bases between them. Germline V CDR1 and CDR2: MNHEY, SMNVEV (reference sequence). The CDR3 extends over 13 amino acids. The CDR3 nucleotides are TGTGCCAGCAGTTTTGGTCAGGGAGAGACCCAGTACTTC. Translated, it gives CASSFGQGETQYF.

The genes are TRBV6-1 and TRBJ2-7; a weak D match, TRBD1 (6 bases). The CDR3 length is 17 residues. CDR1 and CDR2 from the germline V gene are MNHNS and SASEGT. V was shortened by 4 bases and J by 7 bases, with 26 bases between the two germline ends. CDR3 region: CASSGTVPLNAPGEQYF. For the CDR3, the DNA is TGTGCCAGCAGTGGGACAGTTCCCTTAAACGCACCCGGAGAGCAGTACTTC.

CDR3 nucleotide sequence: TGTGCCAGCAGCTTGTCAGGGGGTACTGGAAACACCATATATTTT. Translating gives CASSLSGGTGNTIYF. The rearrangement links TRBV5-4 to TRBJ1-3, with 7 bases lining up with TRBD1. The CDR3 is 15 residues long. Germline V gene data show CDR1 as SGHNT and CDR2 as YYREEE (reference sequence). The V segment lost 1 base and the J segment 2 bases; nucleotides outside the gene matches: 3.

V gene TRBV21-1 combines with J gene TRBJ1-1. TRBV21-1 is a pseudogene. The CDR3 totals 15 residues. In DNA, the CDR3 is TGTGCCAGCAGCAGGTCAAGGCAACCGAACACTGAAGCTTTCTTT. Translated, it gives CASSRSRQPNTEAFF.

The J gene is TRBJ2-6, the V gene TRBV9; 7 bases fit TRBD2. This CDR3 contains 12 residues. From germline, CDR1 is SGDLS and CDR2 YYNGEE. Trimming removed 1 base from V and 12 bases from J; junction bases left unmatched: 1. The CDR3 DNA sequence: TGTGCCAGCAGCGTATGGGAGGGCGTCCTGACTTTC. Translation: CASSVWEGVLTF.

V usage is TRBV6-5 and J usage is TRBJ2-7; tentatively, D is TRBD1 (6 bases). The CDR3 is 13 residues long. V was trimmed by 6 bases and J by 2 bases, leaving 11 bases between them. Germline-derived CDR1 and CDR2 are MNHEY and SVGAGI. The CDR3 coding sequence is TGTGCCAGCAGCCGGGACATCACCTACGAGCAGTACTTC. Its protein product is CASSRDITYEQYF.

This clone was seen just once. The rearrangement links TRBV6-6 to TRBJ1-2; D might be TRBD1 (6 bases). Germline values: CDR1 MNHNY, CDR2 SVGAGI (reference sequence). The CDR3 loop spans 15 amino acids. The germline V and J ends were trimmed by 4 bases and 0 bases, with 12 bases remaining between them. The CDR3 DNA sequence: TGTGCCAGCAGTTCCCGGGACACCTCTAACTATGGCTACACCTTC. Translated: CASSSRDTSNYGYTF.

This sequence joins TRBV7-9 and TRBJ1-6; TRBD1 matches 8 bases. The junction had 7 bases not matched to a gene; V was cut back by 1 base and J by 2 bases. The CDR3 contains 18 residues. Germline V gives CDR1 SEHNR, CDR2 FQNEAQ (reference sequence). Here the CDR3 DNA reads TGTGCCAGCAGCTTAGAATGGACAGGGAACACCTATAATTCACCCCTCCACTTT. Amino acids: CASSLEWTGNTYNSPLHF.

The CDR3 nucleotides read TGTGCCAGCAGTTTGGCCGTCTACCCCTACGAGCAGTACTTC. Translating gives CASSLAVYPYEQYF. The chain links TRBV28 to TRBJ2-7; D is ambiguous. Germline lookup yields CDR1 MDHEN and CDR2 SYDVKM. Trimming pared 3 bases from V and 2 bases from J, leaving 11 bases between. The CDR3 has 14 residues.

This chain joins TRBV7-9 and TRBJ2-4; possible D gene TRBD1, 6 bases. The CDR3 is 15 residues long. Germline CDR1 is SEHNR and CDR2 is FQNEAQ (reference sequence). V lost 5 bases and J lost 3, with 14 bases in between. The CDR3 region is CASSPPGTIKNIQYF. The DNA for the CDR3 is TGTGCCAGCAGCCCACCCGGGACAATCAAAAACATTCAGTACTTC. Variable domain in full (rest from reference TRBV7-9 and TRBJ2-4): DTGVSQNPRHKITKRGQNVTFRCDPISEHNRLYWYRQTLGQGPEFLTYFQNEAQLEKSRLLSDRFSAERPKGSFSTLEIQRTEQGDSAMYLCASSPPGTIKNIQYFGAGTRLSVL.